This is a list of T cell receptor beta chains from one sample in a study of blood T cell repertoires in COVID-19. The assay was immunoSEQ multiplex PCR, and TCRdb's table has in-frame clones only and misses some. The sample has 180,000 or so clones, 86% seen once. Sequences were obtained from peripheral blood. The receptors stem from a young man with acute or convalescent COVID-19. The CDR3 runs from the conserved cysteine through the conserved F or W. The order of the fields is J gene, clone size, D gene, V gene, CDR3 protein, CDR3 DNA. The D gene is left open where the match is weak. Clone size appears in some rows only: once, few, many, or a class for an expanded clone.

J gene: TRBJ1-6; clone size: NA; D gene: NA; V gene: TRBV2; CDR3 protein: CASSGQGVKNSPLHF; CDR3 DNA: TGTGCCAGCAGTGGGCAGGGCGTTAAGAATTCACCCCTCCACTTT
J gene: TRBJ1-1; clone size: once; D gene: NA; V gene: TRBV7-9; CDR3 protein: CASSLGGRSNTEAFF; CDR3 DNA: TGTGCCAGCAGCTTAGGGGGGAGGTCGAACACTGAAGCTTTCTTT
J gene: TRBJ2-2; clone size: few; D gene: NA; V gene: TRBV27; CDR3 protein: CASSLLGGPTGELFF; CDR3 DNA: TGTGCCAGCAGTTTACTGGGGGGGCCCACCGGGGAGCTGTTTTTT
J gene: TRBJ1-2; clone size: NA; D gene: TRBD1; V gene: TRBV5-4; CDR3 protein: CASSSQQGADYGYTF; CDR3 DNA: TGTGCCAGCAGCTCACAACAGGGGGCTGACTATGGCTACACCTTC
J gene: TRBJ1-5; clone size: NA; D gene: TRBD1; V gene: TRBV5-1; CDR3 protein: CASSLEGQAGQPQHF; CDR3 DNA: TGCGCCAGCAGCTTGGAGGGACAGGCGGGTCAGCCCCAGCATTTT
J gene: TRBJ2-5; clone size: NA; D gene: TRBD2; V gene: TRBV7-2; CDR3 protein: CASSLEGLAGETQYF; CDR3 DNA: TGTGCCAGCAGCTTAGAAGGCCTAGCGGGCGAGACCCAGTACTTC
J gene: TRBJ2-5; clone size: NA; D gene: TRBD2; V gene: TRBV11-2; CDR3 protein: CASSLGLAGGQETQYF; CDR3 DNA: TGTGCCAGCAGCTTGGGACTAGCGGGGGGACAAGAGACCCAGTACTTC
J gene: TRBJ2-7; clone size: NA; D gene: TRBD1; V gene: TRBV7-2; CDR3 protein: CASSLTGDRRSYEQYF; CDR3 DNA: TGTGCCAGCAGCTTGACTGGGGACAGACGCTCCTACGAGCAGTACTTC
J gene: TRBJ1-1; clone size: NA; D gene: TRBD1; V gene: TRBV2; CDR3 protein: CASARDRGRIVTEAFF; CDR3 DNA: TGTGCCAGCGCCCGGGACAGGGGGCGAATTGTCACTGAAGCTTTCTTT
J gene: TRBJ1-6; clone size: NA; D gene: TRBD1; V gene: TRBV2; CDR3 protein: CASSGQGRDSPLHF; CDR3 DNA: TGTGCCAGCAGTGGACAGGGTCGGGATTCACCCCTCCACTTT
J gene: TRBJ1-5; clone size: NA; D gene: TRBD1; V gene: TRBV28; CDR3 protein: CASSLSGTGVYQPQHF; CDR3 DNA: TGTGCCAGCAGTTTATCGGGGACAGGGGTCTATCAGCCCCAGCATTTT
J gene: TRBJ1-1; clone size: NA; D gene: TRBD1; V gene: TRBV5-1; CDR3 protein: CASSLTGQGWTEAFF; CDR3 DNA: TGCGCCAGCAGCTTAACGGGACAGGGTTGGACTGAAGCTTTCTTT
J gene: TRBJ1-5; clone size: NA; D gene: TRBD1; V gene: TRBV6-1; CDR3 protein: CASSVSRGLNSNQPQHF; CDR3 DNA: TGTGCCAGCAGTGTATCCAGGGGGCTAAATAGCAATCAGCCCCAGCATTTT
J gene: TRBJ1-1; clone size: NA; D gene: NA; V gene: TRBV6-6; CDR3 protein: CASTIVKRTEAFF; CDR3 DNA: TGTGCCAGCACCATCGTAAAGAGGACTGAAGCTTTCTTT
J gene: TRBJ1-2; clone size: NA; D gene: NA; V gene: TRBV2; CDR3 protein: CASGGTGNGYTF; CDR3 DNA: TGTGCCAGCGGGGGCACAGGGAATGGCTACACCTTC
J gene: TRBJ1-1; clone size: few; D gene: NA; V gene: TRBV6-5; CDR3 protein: CASSPDSSLRKAFF; CDR3 DNA: TGTGCCAGCAGTCCGGACAGCTCCCTTAGAAAAGCTTTCTTT